This TCR beta chain was sequenced for a study of blood T cell repertoires in COVID-19. The method was immunoSEQ multiplex PCR; TCRdb's version includes in-frame clones alone and lacks a portion of them. Of 150,000 to 200,000 clones in the sample, roughly nine tenths were seen once. Germline-derived CDR1 and CDR2 are SGHVS and FNYEAQ. The CDR3 loop spans 13 amino acids. V was trimmed by 4 bases and J by 5 bases, leaving 12 bases between them. Sequenced: peripheral blood. This sequence joins TRBV7-6 and TRBJ2-7; D possibly corresponds to TRBD1 (6 bases). The sequence was obtained from a man aged 55-75 years with active or convalescent COVID-19. The CDR3 here is CASSSQGVHEQYF. DNA of the CDR3: TGTGCCAGCAGCTCACAGGGAGTCCACGAGCAGTACTTC.